A selection of T cell receptor beta chains follows, all from one sample in a study of neurological immune-mediated disorders. From the 5' RACE reads, TCRdb called clonotypes with MiXCR, one entry per CDR3 protein. The sample shows 80,000 or so distinct CDR3 sequences, about 9% of them seen only once. The source material was PBMCs. Receptor source: a man aged 45-60 years in good health. Each CDR3 is given with its conserved first and last residue. The D gene is left open where the match is weak. Only some rows state a clone size, as once, few, many or a class for expanded clones.

clone size	D gene	J gene	V gene	CDR3 DNA	CDR3 protein
.	TRBD2	TRBJ2-1	TRBV14	TGTGCCAGCAGCCAAGACCGGGGACTAGCGGGACGATTCTACAATGAGCAGTTCTTC	CASSQDRGLAGRFYNEQFF
many	.	TRBJ1-1	TRBV29-1	TGCAGCGTTGATCAGGGACTGAACACTGAAGCTTTCTTT	CSVDQGLNTEAFF
many	.	TRBJ1-1	TRBV5-1	TGCGCCAGCAGCTTGGCTACAGGGTTTACCACTGAAGCTTTCTTT	CASSLATGFTTEAFF
many	.	TRBJ2-1	TRBV5-1	TGCGCCAGCAGCCCGACTCCGACGAGCTCCTACAATGAGCAGTTCTTC	CASSPTPTSSYNEQFF
many	.	TRBJ1-2	TRBV6-2/TRBV6-3	TGTGCCAGCAGTTACGACACCTACTATGGCTACACCTTC	CASSYDTYYGYTF
many	TRBD2	TRBJ2-5	TRBV6-2/TRBV6-3	TGTGCCAGCAGTGCCCGGGACTATGCAAGAGGGACCCAGTACTTC	CASSARDYARGTQYF
many	.	TRBJ2-6	TRBV6-6	TGTGCCAGCAGAGGTCGGGGTGCGAGGGCCTCTGGGGCCAACGTCCTGACTTTC	CASRGRGARASGANVLTF
few	.	TRBJ2-1	TRBV20-1	TGCAGTGTCCTCCGACTAAGCTCCTACAATGAGCAGTTCTTC	CSVLRLSSYNEQFF
.	.	TRBJ2-1	TRBV6-2/TRBV6-3	TGTGCCAGCAGTTTACCACAATTGAATGAGCAGTTCTTC	CASSLPQLNEQFF
once	.	TRBJ2-3	TRBV5-1	TGCGCCAGCAGCTTCTCAGGAGGGGACACAGATATGCAGTATTTT	CASSFSGGDTDMQYF
many	.	TRBJ1-6	TRBV6-5	TGTGCCAGCACGTACTCCTATAATTCACCCCTCCACTTT	CASTYSYNSPLHF
many	.	TRBJ2-5	TRBV20-1	TGCAGTGCTAGAGCCCCCGGGCGGGGACTGTACCAAGAGACCCAGTACTTC	CSARAPGRGLYQETQYF
many	TRBD1	TRBJ2-7	TRBV20-1	TGCAGTGCTAGAGATCTTGGGACAGGGGCCTACGAGCAGTACTTC	CSARDLGTGAYEQYF
many	.	TRBJ2-7	TRBV7-2	TGTGCCAGCACCCCGGGTACGGGAATCTACGAGCAGTACTTC	CASTPGTGIYEQYF
many	.	TRBJ1-1	TRBV5-1	TGCGCCAGCAGCTTGAGAGAATCTGATGAAGCTTTCTTT	CASSLRESDEAFF
many	.	TRBJ2-1	TRBV5-1	TGCGCCAGCAGCTTGAGGAGCGGCCCGGGGGTTGAGCAGTTCTTC	CASSLRSGPGVEQFF
many	TRBD1	TRBJ2-7	TRBV5-5	TGTGCCAGCAGTTCGGGACAGGGGGCGTCTAGGACCTACGAGCAGTACTTC	CASSSGQGASRTYEQYF
many	.	TRBJ2-1	TRBV6-5	TGTGCCAGCAGGGACATAACCTACAATGAGCAGTTCTTC	CASRDITYNEQFF
many	.	TRBJ2-7	TRBV4-1	TGCGCCAGCAGCCAAGCAGGCGGAAGGACCTACGAGCAGTACTTC	CASSQAGGRTYEQYF
many	.	TRBJ2-7	TRBV5-1	TGCGCCAGCAGCTTGGTGGCAGAATACGAGCAGTACTTC	CASSLVAEYEQYF
many	.	TRBJ2-2	TRBV12-3/TRBV12-4	TGTGCCAGCAGCGGTGGGGGGCAGCGGAACACCGGGGAGCTGTTTTTT	CASSGGGQRNTGELFF
many	.	TRBJ2-5	TRBV5-1	TGCGCCAGCAGCTTCGGACACACAGAGACCCAGTACTTC	CASSFGHTETQYF
.	.	TRBJ2-2	TRBV3-1	TGTGCCAGCAGCCATCGACAGGCGAACACCGGGGAGCTGTTTTTT	CASSHRQANTGELFF
many	.	TRBJ1-5	TRBV28	TGTGCCAGCAGTGGGGCGCAGGGCCGGCGCAATCAGCCCCAGCATTTT	CASSGAQGRRNQPQHF
many	.	TRBJ2-5	TRBV4-3	TGCGCCAGCAGCCCTCAGGACGTTCCAAGTCAAGAGACCCAGTACTTC	CASSPQDVPSQETQYF
many	TRBD1	TRBJ2-1	TRBV20-1	TGCAGTGCCCCGGACAGGGGAGGCACCAATGAGCAGTTCTTC	CSAPDRGGTNEQFF
many	TRBD2	TRBJ2-1	TRBV20-1	TGCAGTGCTGAGACTAGCGGGAGGCCACTCTCCTACAATGAGCAGTTCTTC	CSAETSGRPLSYNEQFF
few	.	TRBJ2-7	TRBV7-9	TGTGCCAGCAGCTTAGTTCAGGCTTATGGACTGGCGTCCTACGAGCAGTACTTC	CASSLVQAYGLASYEQYF
many	.	TRBJ2-3	TRBV9	TGTGCCAGCACCCCATCGGGGGCGGCAGATACGCAGTATTTT	CASTPSGAADTQYF
many	.	TRBJ2-1	TRBV12-5	TGTGCTAGTGGTCGGCTACCTCATGAGCAGTTCTTC	CASGRLPHEQFF
many	.	TRBJ2-3	TRBV3-1	TGTGCCAGCAGCCAAGCGGGGGGCGCGGCGCAGTATTTT	CASSQAGGAAQYF
few	.	TRBJ2-7	TRBV7-2	TGTGCCAGCAGCTTAGGGAGAGCGTCCAGCTCCTACGAGCAGTACTTC	CASSLGRASSSYEQYF
many	.	TRBJ2-4	TRBV6-2/TRBV6-3	TGTGCCAGCAGTTACTGGGGTATAGCCAAAAACATTCAGTACTTC	CASSYWGIAKNIQYF
many	TRBD1	TRBJ1-5	TRBV6-5	TGTGCCAGCAGTCTACACAGGGGAGGCAATCAGCCCCAGCATTTT	CASSLHRGGNQPQHF
many	.	TRBJ2-1	TRBV5-1	TGCGCCAGCAGCTTGGTGGTGTCGAATGAGCAGTTCTTC	CASSLVVSNEQFF
many	.	TRBJ2-5	TRBV5-1	TGCGCCAGCAGCCCCGACAGCCAAGAGACCCAGTACTTC	CASSPDSQETQYF
many	.	TRBJ2-6	TRBV18	TGTGCCAGCTCACCACCGACGGCCAACGTCCTGACTTTC	CASSPPTANVLTF
many	.	TRBJ2-5	TRBV5-1	TGCGCCAGCAGCTTGCTCGGGACTGAAGAGACCCAGTACTTC	CASSLLGTEETQYF
few	.	TRBJ1-1	TRBV25-1	TGTGCCAGCAGTGATGGGACATTCCCCCTAAGGGGCACTGAAGCTTTCTTT	CASSDGTFPLRGTEAFF
many	.	TRBJ1-6	TRBV28	TGTGCCAGCAGTCCCGCGGTCGAAGGGTCGGAATCACCCCTCCACTTT	CASSPAVEGSESPLHF
.	.	TRBJ1-1	TRBV11-2	TGTGCCAGCAGCTTAGTCACCGCCATAGCTTTCTTT	CASSLVTAIAFF
many	TRBD2	TRBJ2-3	TRBV20-1	TGCAGTGCTAGAGAAGCTAGCGGGGCAAATACGCAGTATTTT	CSAREASGANTQYF
many	TRBD2	TRBJ2-5	TRBV7-2	TGTGCCAGCAGCTTAGCGGCGGGAGGTGCTAGCGGGAAAGAGACCCAGTACTTC	CASSLAAGGASGKETQYF
many	TRBD1	TRBJ2-7	TRBV7-9	TGTGCCAGCAGCCCCGGGACAGGGGGCGCCGGCTACGAGCAGTACTTC	CASSPGTGGAGYEQYF
many	.	TRBJ1-5	TRBV20-1	TGCAGTGCTAGAGGGGCTTCGGGCCTAAATCAGCCCCAGCATTTT	CSARGASGLNQPQHF
many	.	TRBJ2-7	TRBV18	TGTGCCAGCTCGGAGGATGAGGGCCCCCAGCAGTACTTC	CASSEDEGPQQYF